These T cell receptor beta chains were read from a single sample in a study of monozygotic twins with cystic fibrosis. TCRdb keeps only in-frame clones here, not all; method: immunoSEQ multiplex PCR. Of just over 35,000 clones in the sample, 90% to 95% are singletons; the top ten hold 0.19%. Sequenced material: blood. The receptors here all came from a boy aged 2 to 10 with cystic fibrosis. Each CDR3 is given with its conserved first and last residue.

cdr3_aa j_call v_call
CSVEEGQDCYTF TRBJ1-2 TRBV29-1
CASSGRLLAGALDTGELFF TRBJ2-2 TRBV11-3
CASSTNRGNVVPQHF TRBJ1-5 TRBV28
CARPPKGPTRGKLFF TRBJ1-4 TRBV19
CASSLGKGQGFAEAFF TRBJ1-1 TRBV11-2
CASSVRPAYEQYF TRBJ2-7 TRBV9
CASSVGGALSYEQYF TRBJ2-7 TRBV9
CASSQEGAGGFQPQHF TRBJ1-5 TRBV4-1
CSARTGNTIYF TRBJ1-3 TRBV20-1
CASRFSGGAAYEQYF TRBJ2-7 TRBV2
CASSTGLAGALDEQFF TRBJ2-1 TRBV5-1
CASSGLTENTEAFF TRBJ1-1 TRBV9
CASSYNTGAMNTEAFF TRBJ1-1 TRBV6-5
CASSAGVRNQPQHF TRBJ1-5 TRBV7-8
CASSILGTADYGYTF TRBJ1-2 TRBV19
CASSVVGDWNTEAFF TRBJ1-1 TRBV9
CASSRRWSQETQYF TRBJ2-5 TRBV7-8
CSVEDGTDRLYNEQFF TRBJ2-1 TRBV29-1
CASSGNLPGQGPYGYTF TRBJ1-2 TRBV9
CASSLGSLPNTEAFF TRBJ1-1 TRBV5-1